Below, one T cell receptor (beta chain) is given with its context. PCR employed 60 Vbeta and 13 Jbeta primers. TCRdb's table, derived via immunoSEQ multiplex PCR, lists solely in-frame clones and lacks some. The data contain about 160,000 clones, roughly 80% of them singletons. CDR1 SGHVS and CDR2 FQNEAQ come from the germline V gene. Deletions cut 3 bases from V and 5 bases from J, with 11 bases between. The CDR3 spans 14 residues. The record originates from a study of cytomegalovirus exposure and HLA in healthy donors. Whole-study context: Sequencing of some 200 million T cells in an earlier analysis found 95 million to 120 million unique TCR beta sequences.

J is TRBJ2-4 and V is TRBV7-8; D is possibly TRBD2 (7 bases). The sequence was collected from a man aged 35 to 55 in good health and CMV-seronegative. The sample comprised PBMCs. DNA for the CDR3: TGTGCCAGCAGCTTGGGGGGGCCCCAAAACATTCAGTACTTC. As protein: CASSLGGPQNIQYF.